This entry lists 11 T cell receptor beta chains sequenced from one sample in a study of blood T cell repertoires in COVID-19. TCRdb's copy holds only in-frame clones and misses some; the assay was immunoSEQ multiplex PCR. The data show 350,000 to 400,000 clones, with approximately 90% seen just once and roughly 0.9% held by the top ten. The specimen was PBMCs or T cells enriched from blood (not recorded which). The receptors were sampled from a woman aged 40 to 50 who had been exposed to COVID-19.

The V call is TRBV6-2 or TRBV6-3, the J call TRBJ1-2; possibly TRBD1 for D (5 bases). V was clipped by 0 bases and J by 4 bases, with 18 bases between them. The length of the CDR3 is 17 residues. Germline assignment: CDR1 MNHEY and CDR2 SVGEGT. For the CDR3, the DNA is TGTGCCAGCAGTTACTCGATGGAGCTGGGGCAGAGCTATGGCTACACCTTC. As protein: CASSYSMELGQSYGYTF.

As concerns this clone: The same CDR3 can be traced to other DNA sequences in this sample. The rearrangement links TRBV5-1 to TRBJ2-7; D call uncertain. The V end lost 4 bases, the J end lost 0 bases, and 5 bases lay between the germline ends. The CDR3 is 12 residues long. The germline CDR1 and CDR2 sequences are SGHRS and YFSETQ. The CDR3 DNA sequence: TGCGCCAGCAGCCTAAGCTCCTACGAGCAGTACTTC. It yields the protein CASSLSSYEQYF.

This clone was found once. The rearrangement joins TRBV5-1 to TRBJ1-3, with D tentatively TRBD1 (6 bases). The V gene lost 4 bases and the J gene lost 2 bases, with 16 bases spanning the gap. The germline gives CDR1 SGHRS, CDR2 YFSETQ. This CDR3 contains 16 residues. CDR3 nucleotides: TGCGCCAGCAGCCCAGGGAGGGGGATTACTGGAAACACCATATATTTT. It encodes CASSPGRGITGNTIYF.

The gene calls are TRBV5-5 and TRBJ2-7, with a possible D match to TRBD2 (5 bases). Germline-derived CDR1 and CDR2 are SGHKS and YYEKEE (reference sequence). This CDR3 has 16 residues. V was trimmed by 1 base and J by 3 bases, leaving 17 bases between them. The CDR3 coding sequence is TGTGCCAGCAGCTTGAGGTTAAGTGGGAGCGGCTACGAGCAGTACTTC. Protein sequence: CASSLRLSGSGYEQYF.

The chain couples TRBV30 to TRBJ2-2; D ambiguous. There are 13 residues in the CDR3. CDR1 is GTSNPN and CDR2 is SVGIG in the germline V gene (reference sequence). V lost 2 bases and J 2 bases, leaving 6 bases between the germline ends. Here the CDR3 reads CAWSLTNTGELFF. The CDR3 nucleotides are TGTGCCTGGAGTTTGACAAACACCGGGGAGCTGTTTTTT.

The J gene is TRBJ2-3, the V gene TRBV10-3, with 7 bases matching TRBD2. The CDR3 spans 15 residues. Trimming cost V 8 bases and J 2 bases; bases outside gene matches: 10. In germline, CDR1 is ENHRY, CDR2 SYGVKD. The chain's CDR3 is CAISAKSGDTDTQYF. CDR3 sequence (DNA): TGTGCCATCTCGGCCAAGAGCGGGGACACAGATACGCAGTATTTT.

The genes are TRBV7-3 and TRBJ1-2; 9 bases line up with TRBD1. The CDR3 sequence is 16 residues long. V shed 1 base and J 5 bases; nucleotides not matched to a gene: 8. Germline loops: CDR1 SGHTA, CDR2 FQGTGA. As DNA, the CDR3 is TGTGCCAGCAGCTTAATATCGGGACAGGGTTTATATGGCTACACCTTC. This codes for CASSLISGQGLYGYTF. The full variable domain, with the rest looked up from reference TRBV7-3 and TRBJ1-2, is GAGVSQTPSNKVTEKGKYVELRCDPISGHTALYWYRQSLGQGPEFLIYFQGTGAADDSGLPNDRFFAVRPEGSVSTLKIQRTERGDSAVYLCASSLISGQGLYGYTFGSGTRLTVV.

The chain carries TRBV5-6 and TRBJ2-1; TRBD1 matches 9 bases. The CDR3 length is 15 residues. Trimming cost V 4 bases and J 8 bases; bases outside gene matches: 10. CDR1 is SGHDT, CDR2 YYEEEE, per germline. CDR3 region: CASSPPGQGTYEQFF. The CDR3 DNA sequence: TGTGCCAGCAGCCCGCCGGGACAGGGAACCTATGAGCAGTTCTTC.

The CDR3 region is CSMRRGGNTGELFF. The CDR3, as DNA: TGCAGCATGAGGCGGGGGGGCAACACCGGGGAGCTGTTTTTT. The genes are TRBV29-1 and TRBJ2-2, with 9 bases fitting TRBD2. Germline CDR1 and CDR2: SQVTM and ANQGSEA. With V trimmed by 8 bases and J by 2 bases, 6 bases remained unmatched. The CDR3 extends over 14 amino acids.

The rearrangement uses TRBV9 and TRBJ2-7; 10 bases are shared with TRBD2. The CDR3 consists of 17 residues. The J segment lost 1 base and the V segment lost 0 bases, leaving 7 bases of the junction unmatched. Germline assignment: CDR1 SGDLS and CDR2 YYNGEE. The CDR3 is CASSVGEDSGRSYEQYF. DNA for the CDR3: TGTGCCAGCAGCGTAGGAGAAGATAGCGGGAGGTCCTACGAGCAGTACTTC.

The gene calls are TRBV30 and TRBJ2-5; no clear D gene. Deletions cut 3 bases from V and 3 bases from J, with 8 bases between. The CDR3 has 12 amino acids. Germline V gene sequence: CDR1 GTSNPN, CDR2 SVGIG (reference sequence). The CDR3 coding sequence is TGTGCCTGGAGCCCATACAAAGAGACCCAGTACTTC. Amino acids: CAWSPYKETQYF.